This T cell receptor (beta chain) emerged from a study of T cell responses to AZD1222 COVID-19 vaccine. On the study more broadly: Both about-4-week and about-12-week second-dose recipients were combined. General observations from the study: Recipients of two AZD1222 doses showed rising Spike-specific TCR breadth and depth. Mapped onto spike, vaccine-associated CD4 TCRs spanned it and were dominant at 160-218 and 743-854.

With regard to this clone: Its antigen remains unknown.

This CDR3 is 13 amino acids long. In germline, CDR1 is LGHDT, CDR2 YNNKEL (reference sequence). With 4 bases removed from V and 3 bases from J, the gap between germline ends came to 10 bases. Assay used: immunoSEQ multiplex PCR; TCRdb lists only in-frame clones, some missing. The data show around 130,000 clones, with roughly 92% seen just once and roughly 5.4% held by the top ten. Specimen: peripheral blood, collected on day 0 of AZD1222 vaccination. The clonotype originates from an adult in good health. The chain combines TRBV3-1 (or the pseudogene TRBV3-2) with TRBJ2-7; the D is unclear. The chain's CDR3 is CASSLFNNYEQYF. DNA of the CDR3: TGTGCCAGCAGCCTCTTTAACAACTACGAGCAGTACTTC.